The 8 T cell receptor beta chains below all came from one sample that was sequenced in a study of blood T cell repertoires in COVID-19. Libraries were prepared by immunoSEQ multiplex PCR; TCRdb keeps only in-frame clonotypes and omits some of them. There are 200,000 to 300,000 clones in the sample; less than 90% occur only once, and 5.5% to 8% lies in the top ten. Sequencing input: peripheral blood. The receptor set was obtained from a man in his fifties or sixties with acute or convalescent COVID-19.

V and J are TRBV5-1 and TRBJ2-5; 10 nucleotides agree with TRBD2. With 0 bases clipped from V and 2 bases from J, the junction kept 4 bases outside the gene matches. The CDR3 has 16 residues. The germline V gene has CDR1 SGHRS and CDR2 YFSETQ. Written as DNA, the CDR3 is TGCGCCAGCAGCTTGGGAGCGGGAGGGCCTCAAGAGACCCAGTACTTC. Protein sequence: CASSLGAGGPQETQYF. Together with reference TRBV5-1 and TRBJ2-5, the CDR3 gives the full variable domain: KAGVTQTPRYLIKTRGQQVTLSCSPISGHRSVSWYQQTPGQGLQFLFEYFSETQRNKGNFPGRFSGRQFSNSRSEMNVSTLELGDSALYLCASSLGAGGPQETQYFGPGTRLLVL.

The chain joins TRBV29-1 to TRBJ2-4; possible D gene TRBD1, 5 bases. The CDR3 runs to 13 residues. With 4 bases removed from V and 4 bases from J, the gap between germline ends came to 11 bases. Looked up from germline, CDR1 is SQVTM and CDR2 is ANQGSEA. The CDR3: CSVVPGNKNIQYF. Written as DNA, the CDR3 is TGCAGCGTTGTACCAGGGAATAAAAACATTCAGTACTTC.

J is TRBJ1-2 and V is TRBV6-5; 9 bases line up with TRBD1. CDR3 length: 14 residues. Trimming took 2 bases from V and 7 from J; bases not matched to a gene: 5. Germline CDR1 is MNHEY and CDR2 is SVGAGI. The CDR3 sequence is CASSYTGTGPGYTF. In nucleotides, the CDR3 is TGTGCCAGCAGTTACACTGGGACAGGGCCTGGCTACACCTTC.

The V and J genes are TRBV28 and TRBJ2-1; tentatively, D is TRBD1 (6 bases). CDR1 is MDHEN and CDR2 is SYDVKM in the germline V gene. V lost 7 bases, J lost 8 bases, and 18 bases lay in between. CDR3 length: 14 residues. The CDR3 loop is CASTGAQLVHEQFF. In nucleotides, the CDR3 is TGTGCCAGCACAGGGGCTCAACTAGTTCATGAGCAGTTCTTC.

V and J are TRBV28 and TRBJ2-3; maybe TRBD2 (6 bases). CDR1 is MDHEN and CDR2 is SYDVKM in the germline V gene. This CDR3 has 17 residues. Trimming took off 1 base at V and 0 bases at J, with 14 bases between the two ends. The CDR3 protein is CASSLSLWRESTDTQYF. CDR3 in DNA: TGTGCCAGCAGTTTATCCCTCTGGCGGGAAAGCACAGATACGCAGTATTTT. Based on the CDR3 plus reference TRBV28 and TRBJ2-3, the full variable domain is DVKVTQSSRYLVKRTGEKVFLECVQDMDHENMFWYRQDPGLGLRLIYFSYDVKMKEKGDIPEGYSVSREKKERFSLILESASTNQTSMYLCASSLSLWRESTDTQYFGPGTRLTVL.

The chain combines TRBV5-1 with TRBJ2-7; TRBD1 is a possible D gene (5 bases). The CDR3 loop spans 14 amino acids. V was cut by 1 base and J by 6 bases, with 14 bases left in between. Germline V gene data show CDR1 as SGHRS and CDR2 as YFSETQ. CDR3: CASSLTTGPGEQYF. The CDR3 bases are TGCGCCAGCAGCTTGACCACAGGCCCCGGCGAGCAGTACTTC.

The gene calls are TRBV7-2 and TRBJ2-5, with D hard to call. Germline lookup yields CDR1 SGHTA and CDR2 FQGNSA. The CDR3 loop spans 14 amino acids. V lost 4 bases to trimming and J lost 0 bases, with 9 bases between them. The CDR3 loop is CASSSRRDQETQYF. CDR3 DNA sequence: TGTGCCAGCAGCTCAAGACGGGACCAAGAGACCCAGTACTTC.

The chain links TRBV20-1 to TRBJ1-2; TRBD1 aligns across 10 bases. Germline V gene data show CDR1 as DFQATT and CDR2 as SNEGSKA (reference sequence). The CDR3 runs 13 residues. With 3 bases clipped from V and 6 bases from J, the junction kept 4 bases outside the gene matches. Here the CDR3 DNA reads TGCAGTGCTAGTTTGACAGGGGGCGATGGCTACACCTTC. It translates to CSASLTGGDGYTF.